This TCR beta chain appears in the sequencing data of a study of tumor-infiltrating lymphocytes in glioblastoma multiforme. Study-wide results and caveats: Functional subtype sorting of these T cells was not performed. Unequal TCR RNA per T cell might skew measured clone sizes.

This clonotype has at least ten counts. The antigen is undetermined. TCR beta libraries were built from RNA through three nested multiplex PCR rounds using modified ARM-PCR. TCRB cDNA was made from around 0.5 ug total RNA. No unique molecular identifiers were described for these TCRB libraries. In TCRdb, the multiplex PCR reads were re-called with MiXCR into one record per CDR3 protein. The data show 15,000 or so distinct CDR3 sequences, roughly 74% seen once. The receptor's source is a male donor with glioblastoma. The sample was brain tumor tissue.

CDR3 coding DNA: TGTGCCAGCAGTGAAGGCGGGAGTGGGACAGATACGCAGTATTTT. Translating gives CASSEGGSGTDTQYF. The chain combines TRBV2 with TRBJ2-3; 7 nucleotides align to TRBD2. Germline V gene lookup returns CDR1 SNHLY and CDR2 FYNNEI. V dropped 1 base and J dropped 3; count of bases not matched to a gene: 4. The CDR3 covers 15 residues. Full variable domain (remainder filled in from reference TRBV2 and TRBJ2-3): EPEVTQTPSHQVTQMGQEVILRCVPISNHLYFYWYRQILGQKVEFLVSFYNNEISEKSEIFDDQFSVERPDGSNFTLKIRSTKLEDSAMYFCASSEGGSGTDTQYFGPGTRLTVL.